This TCR beta chain derives from a study of cytomegalovirus exposure and HLA in healthy donors. Primers: 60 Vbeta forward and 13 Jbeta reverse. Sequenced by immunoSEQ multiplex PCR; TCRdb stores in-frame clones only, minus some. Here the sample spans about 94,000 clones, roughly 77% being singletons. The germline V and J ends were trimmed by 0 bases and 2 bases, with 9 bases remaining between them. Germline V CDR1 and CDR2: SGDLS, YYNGEE. The length of the CDR3 is 15 residues. This clone occurred once. The sequence was obtained from a human donor in good health. The sequenced sample was PBMCs. The chain has TRBV9 and TRBJ1-3; the D is unclear. CDR3 sequence: CASSVADSAGNTIYF. CDR3 bases: TGTGCCAGCAGCGTAGCGGACTCGGCTGGAAACACCATATATTTT.